These T cell receptor beta chains were read from a single sample in a study of cytomegalovirus exposure and HLA in healthy donors. TCRdb keeps only in-frame clones here, not all; method: immunoSEQ multiplex PCR. The data show around 140,000 clones, approximately 79% seen once. The sequencing input was PBMCs. The receptors were gathered from a man over 45 in good health and CMV-seropositive. The conserved cysteine and the conserved F or W are not part of the CDR3 here.

V gene	J gene	CDR3 protein
TRBV28	TRBJ1-2	ASSPRDRGGNYGYT
TRBV28	TRBJ2-1	ASSLQGNEQF
TRBV4-2	TRBJ2-2	ASSQGGGTGELF
TRBV6-5	TRBJ1-1	ASSARTGGLAF
TRBV4-1	TRBJ2-5	ASSQERETSGGETQY
TRBV11-3	TRBJ2-5	ASSPGGSSGGTQY
TRBV28	TRBJ1-4	ASSFVRAGVEKLF
TRBV5-1	TRBJ1-3	ASSYWTGSSGNTIY
TRBV9	TRBJ2-1	ASSVVAGPVNEQF
TRBV7-8	TRBJ2-3	ASSPTERGRTDTQY
TRBV29-1	TRBJ2-3	SVHGRGGRVTDTQY
TRBV20-1	TRBJ2-7	SASIGTLSY